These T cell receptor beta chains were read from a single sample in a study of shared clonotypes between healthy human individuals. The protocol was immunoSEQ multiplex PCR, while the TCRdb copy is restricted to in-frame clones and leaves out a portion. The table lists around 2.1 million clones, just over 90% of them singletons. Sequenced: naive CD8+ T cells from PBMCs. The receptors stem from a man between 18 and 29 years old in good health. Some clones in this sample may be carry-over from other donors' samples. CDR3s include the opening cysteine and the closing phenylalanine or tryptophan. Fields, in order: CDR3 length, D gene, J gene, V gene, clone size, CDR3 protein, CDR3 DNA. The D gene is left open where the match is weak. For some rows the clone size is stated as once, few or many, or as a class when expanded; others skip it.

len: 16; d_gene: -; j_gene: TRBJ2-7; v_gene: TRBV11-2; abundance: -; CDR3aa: CASSPEKSASYYEQYF; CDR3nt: TGTGCCAGCAGCCCAGAAAAGTCAGCGAGCTACTACGAGCAGTACTTC
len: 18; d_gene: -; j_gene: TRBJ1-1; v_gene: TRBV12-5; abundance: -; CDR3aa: CASGLVGPTGDMNTEAFF; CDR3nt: TGTGCTAGTGGTTTGGTAGGTCCCACAGGAGACATGAACACTGAAGCTTTCTTT
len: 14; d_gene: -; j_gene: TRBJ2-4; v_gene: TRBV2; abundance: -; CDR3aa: CATMPGLMGNIQYF; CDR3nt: TGTGCCACCATGCCGGGCTTGATGGGTAACATTCAGTACTTC
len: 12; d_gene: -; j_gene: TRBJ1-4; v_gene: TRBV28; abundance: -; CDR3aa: CASSLANEKLFF; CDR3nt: TGTGCCAGCAGTTTAGCTAATGAAAAACTGTTTTTT
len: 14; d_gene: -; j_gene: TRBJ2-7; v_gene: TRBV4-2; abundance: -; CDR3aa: CASSQEEGRYEQYF; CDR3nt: TGTGCCAGCAGCCAAGAGGAGGGGCGGTACGAGCAGTACTTC
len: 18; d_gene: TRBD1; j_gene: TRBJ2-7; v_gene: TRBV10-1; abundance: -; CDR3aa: CASSEGGQGGFRLDEQYF; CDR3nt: TGCGCCAGCAGTGAAGGTGGACAGGGAGGATTCCGACTAGACGAGCAGTACTTC
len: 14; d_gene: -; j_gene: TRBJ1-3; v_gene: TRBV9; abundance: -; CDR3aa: CASSGPNSGNTIYF; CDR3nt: TGTGCCAGCAGCGGGCCCAACTCTGGAAACACCATATATTTT
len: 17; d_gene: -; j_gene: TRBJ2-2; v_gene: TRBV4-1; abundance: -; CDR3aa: CASSQDRAERLTGELFF; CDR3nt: TGCGCCAGCAGCCAGGACCGAGCGGAGCGCCTCACCGGGGAGCTGTTTTTT
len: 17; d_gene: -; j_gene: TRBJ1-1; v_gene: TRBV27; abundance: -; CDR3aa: CASSFLQGPFGGTEAFF; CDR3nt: TGTGCCAGCAGTTTCTTACAGGGACCCTTTGGTGGAACTGAAGCTTTCTTT
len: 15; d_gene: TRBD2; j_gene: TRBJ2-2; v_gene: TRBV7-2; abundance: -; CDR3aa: CASSSKRDGTGELFF; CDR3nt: TGTGCCAGCAGCTCGAAGCGGGATGGCACCGGGGAGCTGTTTTTT
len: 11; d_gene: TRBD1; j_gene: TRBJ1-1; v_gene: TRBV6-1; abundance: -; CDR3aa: CASRAGGEAFF; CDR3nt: TGTGCCAGCAGAGCAGGGGGCGAAGCTTTCTTT
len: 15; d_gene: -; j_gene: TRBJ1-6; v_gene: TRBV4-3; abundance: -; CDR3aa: CASSQEWGVNSPLHF; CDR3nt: TGCGCCAGCAGCCAAGAGTGGGGGGTCAATTCACCCCTCCACTTT
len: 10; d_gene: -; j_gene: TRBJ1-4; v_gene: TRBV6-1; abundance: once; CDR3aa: CATRYEKLFF; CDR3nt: TGTGCCACTCGTTATGAAAAACTGTTTTTT
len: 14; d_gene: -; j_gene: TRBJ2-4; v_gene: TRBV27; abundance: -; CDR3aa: CASSLGLGGNIQYF; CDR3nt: TGTGCCAGCAGTTTGGGCCTAGGGGGAAACATTCAGTACTTC
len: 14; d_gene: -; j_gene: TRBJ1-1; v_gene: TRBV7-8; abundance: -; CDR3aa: CASSLVGISAEAFF; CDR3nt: TGTGCCAGCAGCTTAGTAGGGATTTCCGCTGAAGCTTTCTTT
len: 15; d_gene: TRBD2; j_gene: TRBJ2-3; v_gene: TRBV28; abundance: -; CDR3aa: CASRWTSGRLDTQYF; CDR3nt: TGTGCCAGCAGATGGACTAGCGGGAGATTGGATACGCAGTATTTT
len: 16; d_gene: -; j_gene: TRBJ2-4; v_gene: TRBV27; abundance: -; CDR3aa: CASSTLDRLAKNIQYF; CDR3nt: TGTGCCAGCAGCACCCTGGACCGACTAGCCAAAAACATTCAGTACTTC
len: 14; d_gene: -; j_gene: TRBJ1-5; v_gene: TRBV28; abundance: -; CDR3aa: CASSLPGLGQPQHF; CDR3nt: TGTGCCAGCAGTTTGCCGGGGCTCGGGCAGCCCCAGCATTTT
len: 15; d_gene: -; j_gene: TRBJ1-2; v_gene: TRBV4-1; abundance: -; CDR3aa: CASSQAPGPTGGYTF; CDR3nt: TGCGCCAGCAGCCAAGCCCCCGGGCCCACCGGCGGCTACACCTTC
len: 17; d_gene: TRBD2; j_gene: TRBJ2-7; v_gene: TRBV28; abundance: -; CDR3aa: CASSPGLAGVDRYEQYF; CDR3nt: TGTGCCAGCAGCCCGGGACTAGCGGGAGTGGATAGGTACGAGCAGTACTTC
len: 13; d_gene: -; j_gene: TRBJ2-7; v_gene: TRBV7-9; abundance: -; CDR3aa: CASSPTGSYEQYF; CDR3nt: TGTGCCAGCAGCCCAACCGGCTCCTACGAGCAGTACTTC
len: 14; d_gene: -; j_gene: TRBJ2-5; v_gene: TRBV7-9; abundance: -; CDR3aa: CASSPRDNPGAQYF; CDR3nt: TGTGCCAGCAGCCCTCGGGACAACCCCGGAGCCCAGTACTTC
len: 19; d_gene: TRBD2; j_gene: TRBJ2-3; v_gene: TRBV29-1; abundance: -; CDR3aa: CSVEAPSILAGGWADTQYF; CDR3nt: TGCAGCGTTGAAGCCCCCAGTATCCTAGCGGGAGGTTGGGCAGATACGCAGTATTTT
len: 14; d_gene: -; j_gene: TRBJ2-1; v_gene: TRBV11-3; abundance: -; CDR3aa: CASSHYDTRNEQFF; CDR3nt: TGTGCCAGCAGCCACTATGATACCCGCAATGAGCAGTTCTTC
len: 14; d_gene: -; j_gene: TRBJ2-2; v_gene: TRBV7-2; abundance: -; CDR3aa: CASSSRWSNGELFF; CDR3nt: TGTGCCAGCAGCTCCAGGTGGTCCAACGGGGAGCTGTTTTTT
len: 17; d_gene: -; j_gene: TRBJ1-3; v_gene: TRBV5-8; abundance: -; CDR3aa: CASSLLLADPSGNTIYF; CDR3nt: TGTGCCAGCAGCCTTCTCCTGGCAGACCCCTCTGGAAACACCATATATTTT
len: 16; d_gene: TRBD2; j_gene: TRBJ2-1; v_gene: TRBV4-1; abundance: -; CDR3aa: CASSQWQKREMNEQFF; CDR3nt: TGCGCCAGCAGCCAATGGCAGAAGCGGGAGATGAATGAGCAGTTCTTC
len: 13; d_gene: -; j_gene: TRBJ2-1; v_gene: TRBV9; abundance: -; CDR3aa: CASSGSGSYEQFF; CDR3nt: TGTGCCAGCAGCGGGAGTGGGTCCTATGAGCAGTTCTTC
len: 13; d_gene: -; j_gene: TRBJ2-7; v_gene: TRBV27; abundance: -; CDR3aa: CASSLQGGPLQYF; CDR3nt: TGTGCCAGCAGTCTCCAGGGTGGGCCGCTCCAGTACTTC
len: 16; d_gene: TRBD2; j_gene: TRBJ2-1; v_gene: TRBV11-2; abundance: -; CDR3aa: CASSFPTSGVNNEQFF; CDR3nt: TGTGCCAGCAGCTTCCCAACTAGCGGGGTTAACAATGAGCAGTTCTTC
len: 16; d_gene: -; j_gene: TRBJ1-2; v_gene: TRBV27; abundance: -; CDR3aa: CASSPIALDRAGGYTF; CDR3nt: TGTGCCAGCAGTCCTATAGCCTTGGACAGAGCCGGTGGCTACACCTTC
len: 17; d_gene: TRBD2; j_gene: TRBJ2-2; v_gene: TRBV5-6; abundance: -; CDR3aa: CASRSTRTSGRNGELFF; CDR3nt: TGTGCCAGCAGATCGACGCGGACTAGCGGGAGGAACGGGGAGCTGTTTTTT
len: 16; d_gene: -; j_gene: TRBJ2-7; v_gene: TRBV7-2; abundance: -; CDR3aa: CASSKREGSKTYEQYF; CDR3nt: TGTGCCAGCAGCAAGAGAGAAGGGAGCAAGACCTACGAGCAGTACTTC
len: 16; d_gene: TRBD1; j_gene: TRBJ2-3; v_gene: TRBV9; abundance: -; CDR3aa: CASSVAGQGSTDTQYF; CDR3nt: TGTGCCAGCAGCGTAGCGGGACAGGGGAGTACAGATACGCAGTATTTT
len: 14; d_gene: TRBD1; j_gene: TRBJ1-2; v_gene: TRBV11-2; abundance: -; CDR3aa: CASSATGGADGYTF; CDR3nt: TGTGCCAGCAGCGCCACAGGGGGCGCGGATGGCTACACCTTC
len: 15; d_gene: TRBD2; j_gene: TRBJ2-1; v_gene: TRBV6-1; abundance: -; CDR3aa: CASSELAGGYNEQFF; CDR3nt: TGTGCCAGCAGTGAGCTAGCGGGAGGATACAATGAGCAGTTCTTC
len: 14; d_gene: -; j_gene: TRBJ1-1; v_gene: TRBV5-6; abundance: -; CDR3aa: CASSYSESNTEAFF; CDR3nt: TGTGCCAGCAGCTACAGCGAGTCTAACACTGAAGCTTTCTTT
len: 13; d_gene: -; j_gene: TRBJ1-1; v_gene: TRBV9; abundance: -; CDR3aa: CASSVYRNTEAFF; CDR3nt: TGTGCCAGCAGCGTATACCGGAACACTGAAGCTTTCTTT
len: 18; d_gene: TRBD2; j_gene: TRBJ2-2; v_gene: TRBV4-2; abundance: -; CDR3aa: CASSPTRTSGRPSGELFF; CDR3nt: TGTGCCAGCAGCCCCACCAGGACTAGCGGGAGGCCGTCCGGGGAGCTGTTTTTT
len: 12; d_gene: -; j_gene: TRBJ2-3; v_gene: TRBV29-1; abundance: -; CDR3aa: CSVDRELDTQYF; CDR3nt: TGCAGCGTTGATAGGGAGTTGGATACGCAGTATTTT
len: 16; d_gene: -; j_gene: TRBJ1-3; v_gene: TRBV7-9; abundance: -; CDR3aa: CASSSLTEKPGNTIYF; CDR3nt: TGTGCCAGCAGCTCTCTTACAGAGAAGCCTGGAAACACCATATATTTT
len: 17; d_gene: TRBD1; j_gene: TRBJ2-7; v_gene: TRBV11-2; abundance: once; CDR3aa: CASSLARGRGFSYEQYF; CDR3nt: TGTGCCAGCAGCTTAGCCAGGGGGCGCGGATTCTCCTACGAGCAGTACTTC
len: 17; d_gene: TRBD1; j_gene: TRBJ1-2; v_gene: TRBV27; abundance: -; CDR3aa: CASSSFPRQGTNYGYTF; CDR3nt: TGTGCCAGCAGTTCGTTCCCTCGACAGGGCACTAACTATGGCTACACCTTC
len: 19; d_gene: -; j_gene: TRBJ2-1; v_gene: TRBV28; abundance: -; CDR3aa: CASSSGSGGLRDIYNEQFF; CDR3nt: TGTGCCAGCAGTTCAGGGTCCGGGGGGCTCCGGGATATCTACAATGAGCAGTTCTTC
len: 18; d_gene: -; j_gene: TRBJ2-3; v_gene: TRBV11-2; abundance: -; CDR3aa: CASSLDRRLAGFTDTQYF; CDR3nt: TGTGCCAGCAGCTTAGATAGGAGGCTCGCGGGATTCACAGATACGCAGTATTTT
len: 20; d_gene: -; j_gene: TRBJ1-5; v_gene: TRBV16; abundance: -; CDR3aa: CASSQSISGELGISNQPQHF; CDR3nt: TGTGCCAGCAGCCAATCAATTTCGGGGGAACTTGGTATAAGCAATCAGCCCCAGCATTTT
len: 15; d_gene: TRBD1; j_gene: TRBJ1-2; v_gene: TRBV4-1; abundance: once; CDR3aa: CASSLPQDRVYGYTF; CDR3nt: TGCGCCAGCAGCCTCCCACAGGACAGGGTGTATGGCTACACCTTC
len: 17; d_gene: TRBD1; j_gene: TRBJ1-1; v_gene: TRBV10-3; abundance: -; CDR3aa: CAISERAGGMTNTEAFF; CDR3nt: TGTGCCATCAGTGAACGGGCAGGGGGGATGACGAACACTGAAGCTTTCTTT
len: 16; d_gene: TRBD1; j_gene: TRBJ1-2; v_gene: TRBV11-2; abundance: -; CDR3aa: CASSLPGQGDNYGYTF; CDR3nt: TGTGCCAGCAGCTTACCGGGACAGGGAGATAACTATGGCTACACCTTC
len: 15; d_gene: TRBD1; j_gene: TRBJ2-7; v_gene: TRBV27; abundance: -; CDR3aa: CASSLRDRAPREQYF; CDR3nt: TGTGCCAGCAGTTTACGGGACAGGGCCCCCCGAGAGCAGTACTTC
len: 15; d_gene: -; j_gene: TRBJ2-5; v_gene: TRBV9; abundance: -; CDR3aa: CASSVLGRQQETQYF; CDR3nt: TGTGCCAGCAGCGTCCTGGGACGGCAACAAGAGACCCAGTACTTC
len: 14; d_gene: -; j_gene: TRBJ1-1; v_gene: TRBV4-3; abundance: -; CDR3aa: CASSHLTSNTEAFF; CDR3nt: TGCGCCAGCAGCCACCTTACTTCGAACACTGAAGCTTTCTTT
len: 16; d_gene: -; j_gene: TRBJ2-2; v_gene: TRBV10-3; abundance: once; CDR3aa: CAISDTTPLNTGELFF; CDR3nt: TGTGCCATCAGTGACACAACACCATTGAACACCGGGGAGCTGTTTTTT
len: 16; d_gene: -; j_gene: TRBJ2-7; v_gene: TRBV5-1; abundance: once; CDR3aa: CASSLARGSVSYEQYF; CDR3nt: TGCGCCAGCAGCTTGGCCCGGGGTAGCGTCTCCTACGAGCAGTACTTC
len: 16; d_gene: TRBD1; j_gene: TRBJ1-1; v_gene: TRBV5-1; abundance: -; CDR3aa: CASSLAQGAMNTEAFF; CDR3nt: TGCGCCAGCAGCTTGGCCCAGGGGGCTATGAACACTGAAGCTTTCTTT